This T cell receptor beta chain was obtained from a study of human T cells and chemical hapten exposure. At the level of the study: Variation in per-sample TCR yields came mainly from small pooled library volume differences.

Trimming took 2 bases from V and 1 from J, leaving 7 bases between them. The length of the CDR3 is 14 residues. CDR1 and CDR2 (germline): LGHNT, FRNRAP. Unique molecular identifiers were affixed to discrete cDNA molecules within the library. From the RACE reads, TCRdb called clonotypes with MiXCR, one entry per CDR3 protein. The sample contains about 260,000 distinct CDR3 sequences, 8.6% of which appear only once. There are a few counts of this clonotype. Time point given: pre-sensitization, week 0. The treatment: therapeutic diphenylcyclopropenone sensitization with weekly scalp DPC. This chain joins TRBV12-5 and TRBJ2-3; D is unclear. This specimen consisted of whole blood, obtained in connection with sensitization to the hapten diphenylcyclopropenone (DPC). This sequence originates from a woman aged 40 to 50 with alopecia areata. Some clones in this sample may be carry-over from other donors' samples. CDR3 nucleotides: TGTGCTAGTGGTTTGTACAGCCGCACAGATACGCAGTATTTT. Amino acids: CASGLYSRTDTQYF.